This record concerns one TCR beta chain sequence. Its antigen is not identified. A sample-barcoded 5' primer and a J-beta primer mix were used in a second PCR of roughly 7 to 11 cycles. TCRdb recomputed calls from the 5' RACE reads with MiXCR, one row per CDR3 protein. The sample lists fewer than 2,000,000 distinct CDR3 sequences, roughly two fifths occurring once. This entry is derived from a study of blood T cells in healthy people across ages. Findings and caveats of the study: Observed TCR beta diversity per million T cells went down as age went up. This fall followed a roughly linear course with age.

Germline CDR1 and CDR2: LGHNA and YSLEER. The CDR3 runs 17 residues. Trimming pared 0 bases from V and 7 bases from J, leaving 19 bases between. The chain is built from TRBV4-3 and TRBJ1-3; D gene ambiguous. The sequenced sample consisted of blood. This TCR was sampled from a human donor in good health. For the CDR3, the DNA is TGCGCCAGCAGCCAAGAAACCGCACTCCACCTCGGTAACACCATATATTTT. It specifies CASSQETALHLGNTIYF.